This passage covers 29 T cell receptor beta chains from one sample sequenced in a study of CD8 T cells in Susac syndrome. RNA was extracted with the RNeasy kit, and a quantity of about 0.5 to 1 ug was reverse transcribed using random hexamers. MiXCR, applied by TCRdb to the immunoSEQ multiplex PCR reads, yields one record per CDR3 protein. The sample has around 80,000 distinct CDR3 sequences; about 91% are singletons. Specimen: CD8+ T cells from PBMCs. These receptors came from a human donor with multiple sclerosis.

This clonotype appeared a few times. The DNA for the CDR3 is TGTGCCAGCAGCTTCGGTTCCGGCAATGAGCAGTTCTTC. It specifies CASSFGSGNEQFF. J is TRBJ2-1 and V is TRBV5-6, with D unresolved. V was clipped by 2 bases and J by 6 bases, with 9 bases between them. This CDR3 contains 13 residues. Germline V gene lookup returns CDR1 SGHDT and CDR2 YYEEEE.

This clonotype has a single count. This rearrangement joins TRBV7-9 to TRBJ1-1; D is perhaps TRBD1 (5 bases). The V end was cut by 4 bases, the J end by 5 bases, with 17 bases between. The CDR3 length is 15 residues. Germline CDR1 SEHNR, CDR2 FQNEAQ (reference sequence). CDR3 nucleotides: TGTGCCAGCAGCTCCTATCCCGGGGGAGATACTGAAGCTTTCTTT. Translating it yields CASSSYPGGDTEAFF.

This rearrangement joins TRBV14 to TRBJ2-7, with 8 bases that match TRBD1. Germline values: CDR1 SGHDN, CDR2 FVKESK. With 3 bases clipped from V and 4 bases from J, the junction kept 11 bases outside the gene matches. The CDR3 has 16 residues. This CDR3 is CASSHPNQDRGYEQYF. Here the CDR3 DNA reads TGTGCCAGCAGCCACCCCAACCAAGACAGGGGATACGAGCAGTACTTC.

V usage is TRBV5-4 and J usage is TRBJ2-7; 8 positions match TRBD2. The CDR3 sequence is 13 residues long. Trimming removed 0 bases from V and 5 bases from J; junction bases left unmatched: 1. Germline CDR1 reads SGHNT; CDR2 reads YYREEE (reference sequence). The CDR3 nucleotides read TGTGCCAGCAGCTTGGCGACTAGCGACGAGCAGTACTTC. Protein product: CASSLATSDEQYF.

The chain is built from TRBV18 and TRBJ2-7; D not resolved. Germline V lookup: CDR1 KGHSH, CDR2 LQKENI. V shed 3 bases and J shed 3 bases, with 12 bases lying between them. The CDR3 consists of 14 residues. CDR3 sequence: CASSPPVGDYEQYF. The CDR3 coding sequence is TGTGCCAGCTCACCCCCGGTAGGAGACTACGAGCAGTACTTC.

This clonotype has a single count. V and J are TRBV9 and TRBJ2-7; 7 bases are shared with TRBD2. Germline values: CDR1 SGDLS, CDR2 YYNGEE. V lost 6 bases and J lost 0; bases outside the gene matches: 6. CDR3 length equals 14 residues. The CDR3 nucleotides are TGTGCCAGCAACCAGGGCGGGAGCTCCTACGAGCAGTACTTC. As protein: CASNQGGSSYEQYF.

The chain uses TRBV24-1 and TRBJ2-7, with D perhaps given as TRBD1 or TRBD2 (5 bases each). The V end lost 4 bases, the J end lost 6 bases, and 15 bases lay between the germline ends. CDR1 is KGHDR, CDR2 SFDVKD, per germline. This CDR3 spans 14 amino acids. This CDR3 is CATSDWDQQGEQYF. For the CDR3, the DNA is TGTGCCACCAGTGACTGGGACCAGCAAGGCGAGCAGTACTTC.

V usage is TRBV4-3 and J usage is TRBJ2-3; a weak D match, TRBD2 (5 bases). This CDR3 has 17 residues. V lost 0 bases and J lost 3, with 16 bases in between. Looked up from germline, CDR1 is LGHNA and CDR2 is YSLEER. CDR3 in amino acids: CASSQDRSSGATDTQYF. The CDR3 nucleotides read TGCGCCAGCAGCCAAGATCGTTCCAGCGGTGCAACAGATACGCAGTATTTT.

The chain recombines TRBV19 with TRBJ1-3, with D hard to call. The germline V and J ends were trimmed by 6 bases and 4 bases, with 7 bases remaining between them. The germline V gene encodes CDR1 LNHDA and CDR2 SQIVND (reference sequence). The CDR3 has 12 amino acids. The CDR3 spells CASSGDGNTIYF. The CDR3 bases are TGTGCCAGTAGCGGAGACGGAAACACCATATATTTT.

The genes are TRBV27 and TRBJ1-1, with D perhaps matching TRBD1 (5 bases). The germline V gene has CDR1 MNHEY and CDR2 SMNVEV (reference sequence). The ends were cut back, 6 bases at V and 1 base at J, with 9 bases in the middle. The CDR3 has 13 residues. CDR3 nucleotides: TGTGCCAGCAGGCCGGGGGGGAACACTGAAGCTTTCTTT. Amino acid sequence: CASRPGGNTEAFF.

The V and J genes are TRBV18 and TRBJ2-5; D might be TRBD1 (6 bases). Germline loops: CDR1 KGHSH, CDR2 LQKENI. V lost 5 bases to trimming and J lost 2 bases, with 15 bases between them. This CDR3 contains 15 residues. The CDR3 here is CASSSLDRIQETQYF. In nucleotides, the CDR3 is TGTGCCAGCTCATCCTTGGACAGAATTCAAGAGACCCAGTACTTC.

This sequence joins TRBV28 and TRBJ2-3; D may be TRBD2 (6 bases). Per germline, CDR1 MDHEN and CDR2 SYDVKM. The CDR3 extends over 15 amino acids. The germline V and J ends were trimmed by 6 bases and 4 bases, with 17 bases remaining between them. As DNA, the CDR3 is TGTGCCAGCAGACCCCTTCCGGGAGAGGCAGATACGCAGTATTTT. Amino acids: CASRPLPGEADTQYF.

J is TRBJ1-4 and V is TRBV20-1; no clear D. The CDR3 has 15 amino acids. Trimming removed 3 bases from V and 4 bases from J, with 15 bases in between. The V gene's germline CDR1 is DFQATT and CDR2 SNEGSKA (reference sequence). CDR3 amino acids: CSASWPGSLNEKLFF. In DNA form, the CDR3 reads TGCAGTGCTAGTTGGCCCGGGAGCCTTAATGAAAAACTGTTTTTT.

The gene calls are TRBV7-3 and TRBJ2-7; the D is unclear. The CDR3 has 14 amino acids. Trimming shortened V by 1 base and J by 0 bases, and 7 bases separated the two germline ends. Germline V lookup: CDR1 SGHTA, CDR2 FQGTGA. In DNA, the CDR3 is TGTGCCAGCAGCTTAAGTGGGAACTCCTACGAGCAGTACTTC. Protein: CASSLSGNSYEQYF.

On this clonotype: A read error may account for a junction end that differs from germline. The chain links TRBV7-2 to TRBJ2-7; D uncertain. This CDR3 region has 15 residues. Germline lookup yields CDR1 SGHTA and CDR2 FQGNSA. CDR3 in amino acids: CVSSQPSEIPYEQYF. The CDR3 DNA is TGTGTCAGCAGCCAACCGTCAGAAATCCCCTACGAGCAGTACTTC.

This rearrangement joins TRBV18 to TRBJ2-3, with D maybe TRBD2 (5 bases). Trimming stripped 6 bases from V and 1 base from J, with 11 bases between. Per germline, CDR1 KGHSH and CDR2 LQKENI. This CDR3 region has 14 residues. The CDR3: CASSLYGGTDTQYF. DNA of the CDR3: TGTGCCAGCTCCCTGTACGGGGGCACAGATACGCAGTATTTT. The full variable domain, its missing parts supplied by reference TRBV18 and TRBJ2-3, is NAGVMQNPRHLVRRRGQEARLRCSPMKGHSHVYWYRQLPEEGLKFMVYLQKENIIDESGMPKERFSAEFPKEGPSILRIQQVVRGDSAAYFCASSLYGGTDTQYFGPGTRLTVL.

The rearrangement uses TRBV2 and TRBJ2-3, with D uncertain. The CDR3 has 12 amino acids. The V gene's germline CDR1 is SNHLY and CDR2 FYNNEI. Trimming cost V 5 bases and J 6 bases, with 9 bases left between them. For the CDR3, the DNA is TGTGCCAGCAGTCAGTATTGGGATACGCAGTATTTT. Its protein product is CASSQYWDTQYF.

The gene calls are TRBV9 and TRBJ2-7; perhaps TRBD2 as D (5 bases). Trimming stripped 4 bases from V and 7 bases from J, with 15 bases between. The CDR3 loop spans 13 amino acids. CDR1 is SGDLS, CDR2 YYNGEE, per germline. The CDR3 DNA sequence: TGTGCCAGCAGCATTGACTCGCCGGGGGAGCAGTACTTC. Translating it yields CASSIDSPGEQYF.

The chain recombines TRBV12-3 or TRBV12-4 with TRBJ2-3; D may correspond to TRBD1 or TRBD2 (5 bases each). V was shortened by 4 bases and J by 2 bases, with 13 bases between the two germline ends. This CDR3 comprises 15 residues. For the CDR3, the DNA is TGTGCCAGCAGTTCGGGGACGGAGATCACAGATACGCAGTATTTT. This encodes CASSSGTEITDTQYF.

This chain connects TRBV5-8 to TRBJ2-7; no clear D. CDR1 and CDR2 from the germline V gene are SGHTS and YDEGEE. Deletions cut 9 bases from V and 5 bases from J, with 6 bases between. This CDR3 has 9 residues. For the CDR3, the DNA is TGTGCCAACAGTGACGAGCAGTACTTC. It specifies CANSDEQYF.

This chain uses TRBV4-3 with TRBJ2-7, with D tentatively TRBD1 or TRBD2 (6 bases each). Per germline, CDR1 LGHNA and CDR2 YSLEER. The CDR3 loop spans 14 amino acids. Trimming removed 1 base at V and 3 bases at J, with 10 bases between. CDR3 in DNA: TGCGCCAGCAGCCAAGGGAAGGGGGGCTACGAGCAGTACTTC. Protein sequence: CASSQGKGGYEQYF.

J is TRBJ2-1 and V is TRBV6-5; D gene uncertain. Germline CDR1 and CDR2: MNHEY and SVGAGI. V was trimmed by 5 bases and J by 2 bases, leaving 7 bases between them. The CDR3 contains 13 residues. Here the CDR3 DNA reads TGTGCCAGCAGTCCAGCTACCTACAATGAGCAGTTCTTC. It is translated as CASSPATYNEQFF.

The chain has TRBV2 and TRBJ2-1; possibly TRBD1 for D (6 bases). The CDR3 contains 15 residues. V was clipped by 6 bases and J by 3 bases, with 15 bases between them. Germline CDR1 and CDR2: SNHLY and FYNNEI. The CDR3 nucleotides are TGTGCCAGCAGAGAAACCGGGACAAGCTACAATGAGCAGTTCTTC. Amino acid sequence: CASRETGTSYNEQFF.

V and J are TRBV6-6 and TRBJ1-1; D not certain. This CDR3 comprises 12 residues. CDR1 is MNHNY, CDR2 SVGAGI, per germline (reference sequence). V was cut by 2 bases and J by 11 bases, with 12 bases left in between. The CDR3 region has the DNA TGTGCCAGCAGTTACGACGCAGAGATGGCTTTCTTT. Its translation is CASSYDAEMAFF.

The rearrangement uses TRBV19 and TRBJ1-6; D is undetermined. This CDR3 spans 12 amino acids. Germline lookup yields CDR1 LNHDA and CDR2 SQIVND (reference sequence). V lost 1 base, J lost 6 bases, and 1 base lay in between. CDR3 nucleotide sequence: TGTGCCAGTAGTATAGGTAATTCACCCCTCCACTTT. The encoded protein is CASSIGNSPLHF.

The chain is built from TRBV7-6 and TRBJ1-3, with D unresolved. CDR1 is SGHVS, CDR2 FNYEAQ, per germline. The CDR3 loop spans 14 amino acids. Trimming stripped 5 bases from V and 4 bases from J, with 12 bases between. The CDR3 protein is CASSLSLAGNTIYF. The CDR3 DNA sequence: TGTGCCAGCAGCCTGTCTCTGGCGGGAAACACCATATATTTT.

The chain couples TRBV7-9 to TRBJ2-4; 7 nucleotides match TRBD1. CDR1 is SEHNR, CDR2 FQNEAQ, per germline (reference sequence). This CDR3 contains 18 residues. J was trimmed by 0 bases and V by 5 bases; bases with no gene match: 13. CDR3 sequence reads: CASSPLSGQRLAKNIQYF. The CDR3 DNA is TGTGCCAGCAGCCCCTTGTCGGGACAGAGATTAGCCAAAAACATTCAGTACTTC.

V gene TRBV7-9 combines with J gene TRBJ2-2, with a weak D call TRBD1 (5 bases). V was pared by 5 bases and J by 2 bases, with 18 bases between. Germline V gives CDR1 SEHNR, CDR2 FQNEAQ (reference sequence). This CDR3 has 17 amino acids. The CDR3 protein is CASSPMGYQGNTGELFF. CDR3 coding DNA: TGTGCCAGCAGCCCAATGGGGTACCAGGGTAACACCGGGGAGCTGTTTTTT.

V and J are TRBV27 and TRBJ2-7; D is unclear. The CDR3 is 12 amino acids. Germline values: CDR1 MNHEY, CDR2 SMNVEV (reference sequence). V gave up 6 bases and J gave up 1 base, with 7 bases separating them. In DNA form, the CDR3 reads TGTGCCAGCAGCTTCTATTCCTACGAGCAGTACTTC. Its translation is CASSFYSYEQYF.